This record covers a single T cell receptor (beta chain). What it binds is unknown. Random hexamers were used to reverse transcribe the RNA input (about 0.45 to 1 ug). A single record per CDR3 protein comes from TCRdb applying MiXCR to the immunoSEQ multiplex PCR reads. The sample contains approximately 280,000 distinct CDR3 sequences, 80% to 90% of which appear only once. The data belong to a study of CD8 T cells in Susac syndrome. The patients serving as multiple sclerosis controls were treatment-naive. They had stable or active relapsing-remitting disease and fulfilled revised McDonald criteria. General study results and limits: The number of individuals included in the study's TCR sequencing and HLA analysis was acknowledged as relatively small.

This receptor was taken from a human donor with multiple sclerosis. Sample: CD8+ T cells from PBMCs.

CDR3 nucleotides: TGTGCCATCCGGGGGCCAAAGGGGTTGAACACTGAAGCTTTCTTT. Amino acids: CAIRGPKGLNTEAFF. J is TRBJ1-1 and V is TRBV28, with a tentative D call TRBD1 (6 bases). Per the germline V gene, CDR1 is MDHEN and CDR2 is SYDVKM. Between the trimmed V and J ends, which lost 10 bases and 0 bases, there was a span of 18 bases. The CDR3 has 15 residues.